This entry lists 22 T cell receptor beta chains sequenced from one sample in a study of blood T cells in healthy people across ages. PCR was performed a second time for 7 to 11 cycles using a sample-barcoded 5' primer and a J-beta primer mix. One entry per CDR3 protein, called by TCRdb with MiXCR from the 5' RACE reads. The table has some 1,800,000 distinct CDR3 sequences, 30% to 40% seen once. The sequenced sample was blood. All receptors come from a human donor in good health.

This chain links TRBV20-1 with TRBJ2-7; possible D gene TRBD1, 5 bases. The length of the CDR3 is 15 residues. The ends were cut back, 0 bases at V and 6 bases at J, with 18 bases in the middle. Germline V CDR1 and CDR2: DFQATT, SNEGSKA (reference sequence). This CDR3 is CSARDVGATGVEQYF. CDR3 sequence (DNA): TGCAGTGCTAGAGATGTAGGGGCGACCGGTGTCGAGCAGTACTTC.

This clonotype was picked up a small number of times. V usage is TRBV7-2 and J usage is TRBJ2-3, with a weak D call TRBD2 (5 bases). Trimming removed 6 bases from V and 2 bases from J, with 12 bases in between. From germline, CDR1 is SGHTA and CDR2 FQGNSA. The CDR3 length is 14 residues. The chain's CDR3 is CASSRGLHTDTQYF. The DNA for the CDR3 is TGTGCCAGCAGTAGAGGACTGCACACAGATACGCAGTATTTT. The entire variable domain, with the rest obtained from reference TRBV7-2 and TRBJ2-3, is as follows: GAGVSQSPSNKVTEKGKDVELRCDPISGHTALYWYRQSLGQGLEFLIYFQGNSAPDKSGLPSDRFSAERTGGSVSTLTIQRTQQEDSAVYLCASSRGLHTDTQYFGPGTRLTVL.

This chain joins TRBV20-1 and TRBJ1-2; the D is unclear. This CDR3 is built from 15 residues. V was clipped by 2 bases and J by 3 bases, with 16 bases between them. Germline loops: CDR1 DFQATT, CDR2 SNEGSKA (reference sequence). The CDR3 reads CSARNQGKEDYGYTF. The CDR3 region has the DNA TGCAGTGCTAGAAACCAAGGGAAGGAGGACTATGGCTACACCTTC.

The chain uses TRBV15 and TRBJ2-7, with 9 bases lining up with TRBD1. With 5 bases clipped from V and 4 bases from J, the junction kept 6 bases outside the gene matches. CDR1 LNHNV and CDR2 YYDKDF come from the germline V gene (reference sequence). The length of the CDR3 is 14 residues. The CDR3 coding sequence is TGTGCCACCAGCCCGGGACAGGGTCTTTACGAGCAGTACTTC. This codes for CATSPGQGLYEQYF.

The chain uses TRBV7-9 and TRBJ1-2, with TRBD1 matching 9 bases. This CDR3 is 13 amino acids long. The V gene end was trimmed by 8 bases and the J gene end by 7 bases; junction bases not matched to a gene: 8. Germline CDR1 SEHNR, CDR2 FQNEAQ (reference sequence). The CDR3 DNA follows: TGTGCCAGCGAAAATCAACAGGGGGCTGGCTACACCTTC. This codes for CASENQQGAGYTF.

This clonotype was recorded only once. The gene calls are TRBV5-1 and TRBJ1-3; D is perhaps TRBD1 (6 bases). CDR3 length: 15 residues. V lost 6 bases and J lost 2, with 15 bases in between. Germline V gene data show CDR1 as SGHRS and CDR2 as YFSETQ. CDR3 region: CASTTDRRPGNTIYF. The CDR3 region has the DNA TGCGCCAGCACTACCGACAGGAGACCTGGAAACACCATATATTTT.

The chain uses TRBV7-6 and TRBJ2-7; TRBD2 is a possible D gene (6 bases). TRBJ2-5 explains the end of the DNA better; the J call may be wrong. Germline assignment: CDR1 SGHVS and CDR2 FNYEAQ. CDR3 length equals 17 residues. The CDR3 sequence is CASSPPPGAGLEETQYF. DNA of the CDR3: TGTGCCAGCAGCCCCCCACCGGGAGCAGGCCTCGAGGAGACCCAGTACTTC.

V and J are TRBV12-3 or TRBV12-4 and TRBJ2-7; 9 bases map to TRBD2. CDR3 length: 14 amino acids. The V gene end was trimmed by 3 bases and the J gene end by 6 bases; junction bases not matched to a gene: 6. The DNA for the CDR3 is TGTGCCAGCAGTTTTAGCGGGGGCCGTTTCGAGCAGTACTTC. Its protein product is CASSFSGGRFEQYF.

In this sample, this clonotype turned up a few times. This rearrangement joins TRBV10-3 to TRBJ1-2, with 8 bases identical to TRBD1. Losses at the gene ends were 10 bases for V and 0 bases for J; bases not matched to a gene: 4. Germline V gives CDR1 ENHRY, CDR2 SYGVKD. The CDR3 spans 13 residues. The CDR3 DNA reads as TGTGCCAGCGGGACAGGAACTAACTATGGCTACACCTTC. This encodes CASGTGTNYGYTF.

Regarding this clonotype: At one boundary the junction diverges from the germline segment, which might be a read error. This CDR3 is CSVDYNGGGPYNKQFF. The CDR3 DNA reads TGCAGCGTTGACTACAACGGGGGGGGTCCTTACAATAAGCAGTTCTTC. The rearrangement uses TRBV29-1 and TRBJ2-1; 8 bases are a match to TRBD2. The germline V gene has CDR1 SQVTM and CDR2 ANQGSEA. This CDR3 spans 16 amino acids.

This clonotype was picked up a small number of times. The rearrangement links TRBV2 to TRBJ1-4; no reliable D call. V was cut by 8 bases and J by 4 bases, with 8 bases left in between. CDR1 is SNHLY, CDR2 FYNNEI, per germline. The CDR3 runs 12 residues. This chain's CDR3 is CASDSYNEKLFF. The CDR3 DNA sequence: TGTGCCAGCGATTCTTATAATGAAAAACTGTTTTTT.

This clonotype has just a few counts. The gene calls are TRBV7-3 and TRBJ2-3, with D perhaps TRBD1 (5 bases). Trimming removed 2 bases at V and 7 bases at J, with 16 bases between. The CDR3 length is 15 residues. The germline gives CDR1 SGHTA, CDR2 FQGTGA. The CDR3 loop reads CASSLFSQGRHTQYF. Written as DNA, the CDR3 is TGTGCCAGCAGCTTATTTTCGCAGGGTAGGCATACGCAGTATTTT.

The sample holds a few counts of this clonotype. The chain is built from TRBV5-1 and TRBJ2-3, with D perhaps matching TRBD1 (7 bases). Germline V gene data show CDR1 as SGHRS and CDR2 as YFSETQ. With 3 bases removed from V and 0 bases from J, the gap between germline ends came to 17 bases. The CDR3 is made up of 17 amino acids. CDR3 amino acids: CASSYTGAGTSTDTQYF. In DNA, the CDR3 is TGCGCCAGCAGCTATACAGGGGCGGGAACTAGCACAGATACGCAGTATTTT.

The V gene is TRBV3-1, the J gene TRBJ1-2; D not resolved. The CDR3 sequence is 13 residues long. CDR1 is LGHDT, CDR2 YNNKEL, per germline (reference sequence). Trimming shortened V by 4 bases and J by 4 bases, and 10 bases separated the two germline ends. CDR3 nucleotide sequence: TGTGCCAGCAGCCCCGAGGGCCGCTATGGCTACACCTTC. Protein product: CASSPEGRYGYTF.

V is TRBV7-2 and J is TRBJ2-2; TRBD1 matches 9 bases. The CDR3 is 16 amino acids. V dropped 1 base and J dropped 7; count of bases not matched to a gene: 7. The V gene's germline CDR1 is SGHTA and CDR2 FQGNSA. The CDR3 sequence: CASSLGGTGRHGELFF. The DNA for the CDR3 is TGTGCCAGCAGCTTAGGAGGGACAGGGAGACACGGGGAGCTGTTTTTT.

This clonotype was seen many times. The chain employs TRBV28 and TRBJ2-5; D uncertain. The V gene lost 5 bases and the J gene lost 4 bases, with 8 bases spanning the gap. Germline CDR1 is MDHEN and CDR2 is SYDVKM. The CDR3 is 12 residues long. CDR3 protein: CASSGNRETQYF. DNA for the CDR3: TGTGCCAGCAGTGGGAATAGAGAGACCCAGTACTTC.

This clonotype appeared a single time. V gene TRBV3-1 combines with J gene TRBJ1-1; 9 nucleotides match TRBD1. J was trimmed by 2 bases and V by 5 bases; bases with no gene match: 9. The V gene's germline CDR1 is LGHDT and CDR2 YNNKEL (reference sequence). The CDR3 loop spans 16 amino acids. CDR3 DNA: TGTGCCAGCAGCTTGGGTAGACAGGGGGTTAACACTGAAGCTTTCTTT. Amino acid sequence: CASSLGRQGVNTEAFF. Complete variable domain (other parts from reference TRBV3-1 and TRBJ1-1): DTAVSQTPKYLVTQMGNDKSIKCEQNLGHDTMYWYKQDSKKFLKIMFSYNNKELIINETVPNRFSPKSPDKAHLNLHINSLELGDSAVYFCASSLGRQGVNTEAFFGQGTRLTVV.

This rearrangement joins TRBV12-3 or TRBV12-4 to TRBJ1-2; no clear D. The CDR3 runs 14 residues. Trimming removed 2 bases at V and 2 bases at J, with 9 bases between. The CDR3 region has the DNA TGTGCCAGCAGTTTATATCCAAGCAACTATGGCTACACCTTC. It is translated as CASSLYPSNYGYTF.

To note about this clonotype: One end of the junction fails to match germline, which may point to a read error. V usage is TRBV29-1 and J usage is TRBJ1-2; TRBD1 agrees at 8 bases. There are 13 residues in the CDR3. Germline V gene data show CDR1 as SQVTM and CDR2 as ANQGSEA. For the CDR3, the DNA is TGCAGCGCCGTGGACAGGGCTAACCATGGCTACACCTTC. The encoded protein is CSAVDRANHGYTF.

The chain uses TRBV7-3 and TRBJ2-3; TRBD2 aligns across 9 bases. V lost 3 bases, J lost 5 bases, and 6 bases stayed unmatched. The CDR3 extends over 15 amino acids. Germline V gene sequence: CDR1 SGHTA, CDR2 FQGTGA. The CDR3 protein is CASSLAGGPGDTQYF. For the CDR3, the DNA is TGTGCCAGCAGCTTGGCGGGGGGGCCCGGAGATACGCAGTATTTT.

V and J are TRBV6-2 or TRBV6-3 and TRBJ2-3; TRBD1 matches 7 bases. Trimming took 5 bases from V and 0 from J; bases not matched to a gene: 5. Per the germline V gene, CDR1 is MNHEY and CDR2 is SVGEGT. CDR3 length: 15 residues. The CDR3 DNA reads TGTGCCAGCAGTAAGAGGGACAGTAGCACAGATACGCAGTATTTT. Its translation is CASSKRDSSTDTQYF.

A note on this clonotype: The CDR3 does not end in the conserved phenylalanine or tryptophan, so this is likely a read error. The J gene is TRBJ1-1, the V gene TRBV6-5; TRBD1 aligns across 8 bases. The CDR3 extends over 14 amino acids. J was trimmed by 0 bases and V by 4 bases; bases with no gene match: 1. In germline, CDR1 is MNHEY, CDR2 SVGAGI. The CDR3 sequence: CASSWTGMNTEAFL. Written as DNA, the CDR3 is TGTGCCAGCAGTTGGACAGGGATGAACACTGAAGCTTTCCTT.